The subject of this entry is one TCR beta chain. Antigen specificity is unknown. The record originates from a study of cytotoxic CD8 clonotypes in ibrutinib-treated CLL. Study-wide context: The sample average was about 260,000 productive templates and tens of thousands of productive rearrangements.

Sequencing used immunoSEQ multiplex PCR; TCRdb keeps in-frame clones, though not all of them. The data hold 50,000 to 60,000 clones, with approximately 87% observed a single time. The CDR3 contains 16 residues. Trimming cost V 5 bases and J 1 base; bases outside gene matches: 10. The germline CDR1 and CDR2 sequences are LNHDA and SQIVND (reference sequence). Study-wide results and limits: Exceeding age-matched healthy donors, baseline clonality also tracked the counts of circulating CD8+ T cells. Treatment left the uncommon public clonotypes either contracted or stable in frequency. Sustained-remission patients were sampled at one set of times and progressing patients at different ones.

V and J are TRBV19 and TRBJ1-1, with 7 bases matching TRBD1. Source: PBMCs, taken after 24 months of ibrutinib treatment. This TCR was recovered from a human donor with chronic lymphocytic leukemia. DNA for the CDR3: TGTGCCAGTAGTTTCTCGCGGGCAGGGGGGAACACTGAAGCTTTCTTT. This translates into CASSFSRAGGNTEAFF.